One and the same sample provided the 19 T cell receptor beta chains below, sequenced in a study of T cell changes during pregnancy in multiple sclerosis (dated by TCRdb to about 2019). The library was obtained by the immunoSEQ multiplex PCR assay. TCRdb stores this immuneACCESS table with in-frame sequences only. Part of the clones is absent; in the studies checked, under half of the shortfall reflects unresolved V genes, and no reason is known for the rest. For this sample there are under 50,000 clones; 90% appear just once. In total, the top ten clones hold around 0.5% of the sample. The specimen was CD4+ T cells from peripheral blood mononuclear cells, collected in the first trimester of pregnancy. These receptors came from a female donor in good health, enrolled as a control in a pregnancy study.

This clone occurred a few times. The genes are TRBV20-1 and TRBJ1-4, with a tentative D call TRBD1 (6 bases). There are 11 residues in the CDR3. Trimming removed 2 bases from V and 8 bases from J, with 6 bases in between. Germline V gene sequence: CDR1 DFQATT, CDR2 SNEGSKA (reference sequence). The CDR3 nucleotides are TGCAGTGCTAGAAGGGGGGAAAAACTGTTTTTT. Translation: CSARRGEKLFF.

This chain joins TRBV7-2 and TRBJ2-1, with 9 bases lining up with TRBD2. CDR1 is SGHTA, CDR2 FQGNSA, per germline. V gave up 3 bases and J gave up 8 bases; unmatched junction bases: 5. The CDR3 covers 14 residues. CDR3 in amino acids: CASSFAGGHYEQFF. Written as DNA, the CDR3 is TGTGCCAGCAGCTTTGCGGGGGGGCACTATGAGCAGTTCTTC.

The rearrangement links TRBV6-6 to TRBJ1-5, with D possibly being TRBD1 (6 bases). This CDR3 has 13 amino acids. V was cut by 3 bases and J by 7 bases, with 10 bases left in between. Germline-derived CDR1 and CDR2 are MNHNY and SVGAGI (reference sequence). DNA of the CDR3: TGTGCCAGCAGTTATTCAGGGGCCCAGCCCCAGCATTTT. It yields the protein CASSYSGAQPQHF.

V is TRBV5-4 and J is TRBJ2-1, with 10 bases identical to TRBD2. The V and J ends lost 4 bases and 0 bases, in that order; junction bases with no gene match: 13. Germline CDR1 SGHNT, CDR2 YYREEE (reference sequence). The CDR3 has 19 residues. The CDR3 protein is CASSPGGSGGTSSYNEQFF. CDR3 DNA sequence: TGTGCCAGCAGCCCCGGTGGTAGCGGGGGGACGAGCTCCTACAATGAGCAGTTCTTC. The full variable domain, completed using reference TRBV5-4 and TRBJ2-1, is ETGVTQSPTHLIKTRGQQVTLRCSSQSGHNTVSWYQQALGQGPQFIFQYYREEENGRGNFPPRFSGLQFPNYSSELNVNALELDDSALYLCASSPGGSGGTSSYNEQFFGPGTRLTVL.

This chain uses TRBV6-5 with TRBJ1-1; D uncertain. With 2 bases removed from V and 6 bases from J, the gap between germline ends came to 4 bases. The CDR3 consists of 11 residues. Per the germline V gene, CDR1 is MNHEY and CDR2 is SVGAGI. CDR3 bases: TGTGCCAGCAGTTACCGCGCTGAAGCTTTCTTT. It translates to CASSYRAEAFF.

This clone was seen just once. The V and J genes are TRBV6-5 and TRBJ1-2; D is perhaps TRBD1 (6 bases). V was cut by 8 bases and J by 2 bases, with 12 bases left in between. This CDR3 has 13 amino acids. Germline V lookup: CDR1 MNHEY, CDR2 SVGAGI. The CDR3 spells CASGTGQNYGYTF. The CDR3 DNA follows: TGTGCCAGCGGGACCGGACAGAACTATGGCTACACCTTC.

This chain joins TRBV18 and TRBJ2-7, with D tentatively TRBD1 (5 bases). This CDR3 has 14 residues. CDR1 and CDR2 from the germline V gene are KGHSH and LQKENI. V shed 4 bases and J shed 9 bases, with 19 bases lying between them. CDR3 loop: CASSQTVTRGRQYF. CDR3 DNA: TGTGCCAGCTCACAGACCGTAACAAGGGGAAGGCAGTACTTC.

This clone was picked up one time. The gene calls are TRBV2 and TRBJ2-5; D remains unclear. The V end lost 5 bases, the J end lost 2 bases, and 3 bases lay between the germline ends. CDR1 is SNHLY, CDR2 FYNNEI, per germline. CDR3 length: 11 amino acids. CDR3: CASSYQETQYF. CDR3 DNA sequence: TGTGCCAGCAGTTATCAAGAGACCCAGTACTTC.

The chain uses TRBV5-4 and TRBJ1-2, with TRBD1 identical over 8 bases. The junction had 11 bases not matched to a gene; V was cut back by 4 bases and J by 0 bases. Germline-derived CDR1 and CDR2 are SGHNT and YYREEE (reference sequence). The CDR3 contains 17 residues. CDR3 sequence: CASSRPGGLGANYGYTF. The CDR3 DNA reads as TGTGCCAGCAGCCGGCCAGGGGGCCTCGGAGCTAACTATGGCTACACCTTC.

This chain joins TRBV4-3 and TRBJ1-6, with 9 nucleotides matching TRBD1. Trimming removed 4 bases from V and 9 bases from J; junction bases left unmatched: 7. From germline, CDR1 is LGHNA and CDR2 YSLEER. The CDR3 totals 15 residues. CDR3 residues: CASSLGQGKLSPLHF. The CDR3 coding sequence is TGCGCCAGCAGCCTAGGACAGGGGAAGCTTTCACCCCTCCACTTT.

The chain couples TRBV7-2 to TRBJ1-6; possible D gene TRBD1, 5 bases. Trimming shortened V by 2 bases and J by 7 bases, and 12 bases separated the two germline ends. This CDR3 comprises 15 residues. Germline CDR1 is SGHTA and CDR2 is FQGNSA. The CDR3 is CASSLLGTGNSPLHF. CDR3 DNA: TGTGCCAGCAGCTTATTAGGGACTGGCAATTCACCCCTCCACTTT.

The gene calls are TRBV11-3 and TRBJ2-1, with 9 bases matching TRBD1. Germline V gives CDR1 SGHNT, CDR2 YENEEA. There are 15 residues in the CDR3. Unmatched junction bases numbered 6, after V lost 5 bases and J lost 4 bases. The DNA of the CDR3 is TGTGCCAGCAGCCAACAGGGGGCTTCATACAATGAGCAGTTCTTC. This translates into CASSQQGASYNEQFF.

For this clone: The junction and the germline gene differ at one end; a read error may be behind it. The CDR3 protein is CASSVAGAALDEQFF. DNA of the CDR3: TGTGCCAGCAGCGTAGCGGGGGCCGCACTGGATGAGCAGTTCTTC. The chain combines TRBV7-6 with TRBJ2-1; TRBD2 matches at 9 bases. This CDR3 region has 15 residues. Germline CDR1 is SGHVS and CDR2 is FNYEAQ.

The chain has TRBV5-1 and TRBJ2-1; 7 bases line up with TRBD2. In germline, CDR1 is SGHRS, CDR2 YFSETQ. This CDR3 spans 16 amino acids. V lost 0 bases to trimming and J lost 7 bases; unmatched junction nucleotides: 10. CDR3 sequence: CASSLEGRGILNEQFF. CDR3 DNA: TGCGCCAGCAGCTTGGAGGGGCGGGGGATCTTGAATGAGCAGTTCTTC.

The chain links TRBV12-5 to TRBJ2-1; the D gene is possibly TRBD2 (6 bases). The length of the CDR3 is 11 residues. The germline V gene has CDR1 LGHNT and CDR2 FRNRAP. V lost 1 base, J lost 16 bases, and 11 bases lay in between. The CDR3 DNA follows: TGTGCTAGTGGTTTGGACTGGGGAGGATTCTTC. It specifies CASGLDWGGFF.

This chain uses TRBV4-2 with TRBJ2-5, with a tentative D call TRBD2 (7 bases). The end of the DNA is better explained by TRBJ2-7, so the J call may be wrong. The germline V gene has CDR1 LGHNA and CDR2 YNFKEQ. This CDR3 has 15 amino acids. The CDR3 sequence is CASSQEWGGGYEQYF. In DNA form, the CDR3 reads TGTGCCAGCAGCCAAGAGTGGGGGGGCGGCTACGAGCAGTACTTC.

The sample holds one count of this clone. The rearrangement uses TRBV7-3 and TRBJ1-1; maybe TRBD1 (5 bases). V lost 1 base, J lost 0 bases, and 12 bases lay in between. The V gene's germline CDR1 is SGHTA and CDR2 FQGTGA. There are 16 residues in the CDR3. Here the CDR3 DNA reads TGTGCCAGCAGCTTAAGGGGGGACGGAGTGAACACTGAAGCTTTCTTT. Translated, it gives CASSLRGDGVNTEAFF. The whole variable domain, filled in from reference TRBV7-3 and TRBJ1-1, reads GAGVSQTPSNKVTEKGKYVELRCDPISGHTALYWYRQSLGQGPEFLIYFQGTGAADDSGLPNDRFFAVRPEGSVSTLKIQRTERGDSAVYLCASSLRGDGVNTEAFFGQGTRLTVV.

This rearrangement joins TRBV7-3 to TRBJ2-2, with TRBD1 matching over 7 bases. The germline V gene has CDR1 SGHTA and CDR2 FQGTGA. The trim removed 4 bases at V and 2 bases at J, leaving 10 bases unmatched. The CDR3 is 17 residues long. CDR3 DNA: TGTGCCAGCAGCTCTATATCAGGGGGATTAAACACCGGGGAGCTGTTTTTT. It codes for CASSSISGGLNTGELFF.

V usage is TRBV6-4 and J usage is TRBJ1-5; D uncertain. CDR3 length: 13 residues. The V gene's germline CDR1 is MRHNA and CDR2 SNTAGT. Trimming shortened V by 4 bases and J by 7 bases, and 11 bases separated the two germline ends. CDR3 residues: CASSADSRQPQHF. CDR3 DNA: TGTGCCAGCAGTGCCGATTCGCGGCAGCCCCAGCATTTT.